These 9 T cell receptor beta chains share one sample of origin, sequenced in a study of CD8 T cells in Susac syndrome. RNA was extracted with the RNeasy kit, and a quantity of about 0.45 to 1 ug was reverse transcribed using random hexamers. TCRdb recomputed calls from the immunoSEQ multiplex PCR reads with MiXCR, one row per CDR3 protein. The repertoire holds some 180,000 distinct CDR3 sequences, with about 93% as singletons. Material: CD4+ T cells from PBMCs. The receptor set was obtained from a human donor with Susac syndrome.

The V gene is TRBV5-4, the J gene TRBJ1-2, with D possibly matching TRBD1 (5 bases). This CDR3 spans 13 amino acids. Germline V gene sequence: CDR1 SGHNT, CDR2 YYREEE (reference sequence). V was shortened by 4 bases and J by 6 bases, with 13 bases between the two germline ends. For the CDR3, the DNA is TGTGCCAGCAGCGGACCCGTGGGGGATGGCTACACCTTC. Translating it yields CASSGPVGDGYTF.

The chain recombines TRBV18 with TRBJ1-2; TRBD1 matches at 9 bases. The CDR3 consists of 15 residues. In germline, CDR1 is KGHSH, CDR2 LQKENI. The J segment lost 1 base and the V segment lost 2 bases, leaving 2 bases of the junction unmatched. DNA of the CDR3: TGTGCCAGCTCACCAGACAGGGGGAATAACTATGGCTACACCTTC. It translates to CASSPDRGNNYGYTF.

This chain uses TRBV20-1 with TRBJ2-7; D might be TRBD1 (5 bases). The CDR3 loop spans 14 amino acids. Germline CDR1 DFQATT, CDR2 SNEGSKA (reference sequence). Trimming left V 1 base short and J 2 bases short, with 12 bases between. The CDR3 nucleotides are TGCAGTGCTAGAGGGAAGGGGAACCCCTACGAGCAGTACTTC. Translating it yields CSARGKGNPYEQYF.

The CDR3 sequence: CSARDLRLAGELFF. The CDR3 coding sequence is TGCAGTGCTAGAGATCTCAGGCTGGCCGGGGAGCTGTTTTTT. The chain carries TRBV20-1 and TRBJ2-2; unclear D gene. Germline CDR1 and CDR2: DFQATT and SNEGSKA (reference sequence). Trimming stripped 0 bases from V and 6 bases from J, with 11 bases between. The CDR3 is 14 residues long.

V usage is TRBV7-2 and J usage is TRBJ2-3; D possibly corresponds to TRBD2 (5 bases). The germline V gene has CDR1 SGHTA and CDR2 FQGNSA. There are 16 residues in the CDR3. With 4 bases removed from V and 3 bases from J, the gap between germline ends came to 17 bases. The CDR3 protein is CASSSLYEWRTDTQYF. CDR3 bases: TGTGCCAGCAGCTCCTTGTATGAGTGGAGGACAGATACGCAGTATTTT.

The chain carries TRBV6-2 or TRBV6-3 and TRBJ1-1; D unclear. V shed 7 bases and J shed 1 base, with 13 bases lying between them. Germline V gene data show CDR1 as MNHEY and CDR2 as SVGEGT. This CDR3 has 14 residues. As DNA, the CDR3 is TGTGCCAGCACGATAACCCCAGGGAACACTGAAGCTTTCTTT. It encodes CASTITPGNTEAFF.

This clonotype is a singleton in its sample. DNA of the CDR3: TGTGCCTGGGGTCTGAGTGGGGTCCCCATCTACACTGAAGCTTTCTTT. The encoded protein is CAWGLSGVPIYTEAFF. This rearrangement joins TRBV30 to TRBJ1-1; D not certain. This CDR3 has 16 residues. Looked up from germline, CDR1 is GTSNPN and CDR2 is SVGIG (reference sequence). The germline V and J ends were trimmed by 5 bases and 3 bases, with 22 bases remaining between them.

This chain connects TRBV7-2 to TRBJ2-3, with D maybe TRBD2 (6 bases). Germline V gene data show CDR1 as SGHTA and CDR2 as FQGNSA. The CDR3 extends over 13 amino acids. Trimming took 5 bases from V and 4 from J, leaving 10 bases between them. Here the CDR3 DNA reads TGTGCCAGCAGCAGAAGGGAGGCAGATACGCAGTATTTT. Its protein product is CASSRREADTQYF.

The gene calls are TRBV20-1 and TRBJ2-7; 7 positions match TRBD1. The CDR3 totals 13 residues. CDR1 and CDR2 from the germline V gene are DFQATT and SNEGSKA (reference sequence). The V segment lost 3 bases and the J segment 3 bases; nucleotides outside the gene matches: 5. The CDR3: CSARGTASYEQYF. CDR3 in DNA: TGCAGTGCTAGGGGGACAGCCAGCTACGAGCAGTACTTC.